These 19 T cell receptor beta chains came from one sample sequenced in a study of T cells after yellow fever vaccination. TCRdb reprocessed the 5' RACE reads via MiXCR and lists one record per CDR3 protein. The sample includes 350,000 to 450,000 distinct CDR3 sequences, 6% to 8% of them seen just once. The sequencing used PBMCs, collected 5 days after the yellow fever booster vaccination. All receptors derive from a man aged 30 to 45 who received the YFV17D yellow fever vaccine.

This clonotype was counted between two and nine times. One junction end disagrees with the germline gene, perhaps due to a read error. This chain links TRBV12-3 or TRBV12-4 with TRBJ2-2; 7 bases are a match to TRBD1. The CDR3 contains 11 residues. The CDR3: CAGRGTGELFF. In nucleotides, the CDR3 is TGTGCCGGCAGGGGGACCGGGGAGCTGTTTTTT.

This clonotype was recorded at least ten times. The chain uses TRBV29-1 and TRBJ2-7; D call uncertain. The length of the CDR3 is 15 residues. Trimming pared 4 bases from V and 3 bases from J, leaving 19 bases between. Germline V gene lookup returns CDR1 SQVTM and CDR2 ANQGSEA. This CDR3 reads CSVVSILGKLYEQYF. The CDR3 DNA follows: TGCAGCGTTGTTAGTATCTTGGGGAAGCTCTACGAGCAGTACTTC.

This clonotype occurred many times. The genes are TRBV27 and TRBJ2-5; 7 positions agree with TRBD1. The CDR3 spans 14 residues. V gave up 4 bases and J gave up 6 bases; unmatched junction bases: 8. Germline V gives CDR1 MNHEY, CDR2 SMNVEV (reference sequence). CDR3 residues: CASSYKQGYQTQYF. The CDR3 bases are TGTGCCAGCAGTTACAAACAGGGGTACCAGACCCAGTACTTC.

V is TRBV6-2 or TRBV6-3 and J is TRBJ2-7; tentatively, D is TRBD1 (5 bases). Deletions cut 6 bases from V and 4 bases from J, with 19 bases between. This CDR3 region has 15 residues. Per germline, CDR1 MNHEY and CDR2 SVGEGT. The chain's CDR3 is CASRNRVQGRYEQYF. The CDR3 DNA reads as TGTGCCAGCAGAAACCGGGTCCAGGGTCGATACGAGCAGTACTTC.

There are a few counts of this clonotype. The chain is built from TRBV5-1 and TRBJ2-1; D gene unclear. V lost 0 bases and J 6 bases, leaving 7 bases between the germline ends. The V gene's germline CDR1 is SGHRS and CDR2 YFSETQ. This CDR3 is 13 amino acids long. This chain's CDR3 is CASSLASTNEQFF. The CDR3 nucleotides are TGCGCCAGCAGCTTGGCCAGTACCAATGAGCAGTTCTTC.

This clonotype showed up just a few times. The chain has TRBV25-1 and TRBJ2-3; no clear D. Germline V lookup: CDR1 MGHDK, CDR2 SYGVNS. Trimming cost V 1 base and J 0 bases, with 14 bases left between them. The CDR3 totals 17 residues. Written as DNA, the CDR3 is TGTGCCAGCAGTGAATCCTCTAGGTTCTCTAGCACAGATACGCAGTATTTT. Translated, it gives CASSESSRFSSTDTQYF.

This clonotype has a handful of counts. This chain connects TRBV4-3 to TRBJ1-5; 10 nucleotides line up with TRBD1. The CDR3 runs 17 residues. Germline CDR1 reads LGHNA; CDR2 reads YSLEER. V gave up 0 bases and J gave up 6 bases; unmatched junction bases: 8. The CDR3 bases are TGCGCCAGCAGCCAAGATTGGGGACAGGGGATGAGTCAGCCCCAGCATTTT. Its protein product is CASSQDWGQGMSQPQHF.

This clonotype came up many times. This sequence joins TRBV7-2 and TRBJ2-1, with D possibly TRBD2 on 7 matching bases. This CDR3 is 13 amino acids long. V shed 5 bases and J shed 8 bases, with 13 bases lying between them. The germline CDR1 and CDR2 sequences are SGHTA and FQGNSA. The CDR3 loop is CASSQRGGDEQFF. For the CDR3, the DNA is TGTGCCAGCAGCCAGAGGGGGGGCGATGAGCAGTTCTTC.

This clonotype was counted many times. CDR3 sequence reads: CASSLELARQETQYF. As DNA, the CDR3 is TGTGCCAGCAGCTTAGAACTAGCGAGGCAAGAGACCCAGTACTTC. The chain links TRBV7-2 to TRBJ2-5, with 7 bases fitting TRBD2. V shed 1 base, J shed 2 bases, and the junction held 4 bases outside the gene matches. The CDR3 contains 15 residues. Germline V CDR1 and CDR2: SGHTA, FQGNSA.

This clonotype appeared many times. The rearrangement links TRBV29-1 to TRBJ2-1; D is uncertain. There are 12 residues in the CDR3. Germline loops: CDR1 SQVTM, CDR2 ANQGSEA. The V end lost 4 bases, the J end lost 3 bases, and 7 bases lay between the germline ends. DNA for the CDR3: TGCAGCGTTGGAGGAAGCTACAATGAGCAGTTCTTC. Its protein is CSVGGSYNEQFF.

There are a few counts of this clonotype. The chain joins TRBV20-1 to TRBJ1-5; 12 positions match TRBD1. CDR1 and CDR2 (germline): DFQATT, SNEGSKA (reference sequence). V dropped 6 bases and J dropped 3; count of bases not matched to a gene: 0. This CDR3 region has 13 residues. CDR3 DNA sequence: TGCAGTGCGGGACAGGGGGCCAATCAGCCCCAGCATTTT. It translates to CSAGQGANQPQHF.

This clonotype came up many times. The rearrangement links TRBV5-1 to TRBJ2-7; D is unclear. Per the germline V gene, CDR1 is SGHRS and CDR2 is YFSETQ. CDR3 length equals 11 residues. Trimming left V 3 bases short and J 6 bases short, with 7 bases between. CDR3 sequence reads: CASSSPGEQYF. The CDR3 nucleotides read TGCGCCAGCAGCTCCCCCGGCGAGCAGTACTTC.

This chain joins TRBV6-1 and TRBJ2-3, with 13 bases aligning to TRBD2. The trim removed 6 bases at V and 3 bases at J, leaving 6 bases unmatched. From germline, CDR1 is MNHNS and CDR2 SASEGT. The CDR3 is made up of 16 amino acids. The CDR3 region has the DNA TGTGCCAGCAGCCGGACTAGCGGGAGAAGGACAGATACGCAGTATTTT. It encodes CASSRTSGRRTDTQYF.

In its sample, this clonotype was seen many times. This rearrangement joins TRBV9 to TRBJ2-7, with 15 bases identical to TRBD2. Germline values: CDR1 SGDLS, CDR2 YYNGEE. This CDR3 region has 17 residues. After removal of 5 bases from V and 5 bases from J, the junction contained 11 bases not matched to a gene. This chain's CDR3 is CASSPGLAGGGGNEQYF. DNA for the CDR3: TGTGCCAGCAGTCCGGGACTAGCGGGAGGCGGGGGGAACGAGCAGTACTTC. Full variable domain (rest looked up from reference TRBV9 and TRBJ2-7): DSGVTQTPKHLITATGQRVTLRCSPRSGDLSVYWYQQSLDQGLQFLIQYYNGEERAKGNILERFSAQQFPDLHSELNLSSLELGDSALYFCASSPGLAGGGGNEQYFGPGTRLTVT.

This clonotype showed up just a few times. CDR3 DNA sequence: TGTGCCAGCAGCAAGCCGGGACAGGGGGGAGATACGCAGTATTTT. This codes for CASSKPGQGGDTQYF. V gene TRBV5-4 combines with J gene TRBJ2-3; 11 nucleotides agree with TRBD1. After removal of 4 bases from V and 5 bases from J, the junction contained 6 bases not matched to a gene. The CDR3 covers 15 residues. The germline V gene encodes CDR1 SGHNT and CDR2 YYREEE (reference sequence).

The CDR3 reads CASSFVSGGPGEQYF. The CDR3 nucleotides read TGTGCCAGCAGCTTCGTTTCGGGAGGGCCAGGGGAGCAGTACTTC. The gene calls are TRBV7-8 and TRBJ2-7, with TRBD2 matching 8 bases. This CDR3 is 15 amino acids long. The germline V gene encodes CDR1 SGHVS and CDR2 FQNEAQ. With V trimmed by 3 bases and J by 7 bases, 11 bases remained unmatched.

The chain combines TRBV15 with TRBJ2-1; perhaps TRBD2 as D (5 bases). Trimming pared 3 bases from V and 5 bases from J, leaving 14 bases between. Per the germline V gene, CDR1 is LNHNV and CDR2 is YYDKDF (reference sequence). This CDR3 is 15 amino acids long. CDR3 DNA sequence: TGTGCCACCAGCAGCAATAGTCGGCGGGACAATGAGCAGTTCTTC. Its protein is CATSSNSRRDNEQFF.

This chain joins TRBV28 and TRBJ2-3; D perhaps matches TRBD2 (6 bases). The CDR3 runs 17 residues. CDR1 and CDR2 (germline): MDHEN, SYDVKM. Trimming cost V 6 bases and J 0 bases, with 19 bases left between them. Here the CDR3 DNA reads TGTGCCAGCAGCACCCTCCGACTAGTCTCTAGCACAGATACGCAGTATTTT. Translated: CASSTLRLVSSTDTQYF.

This clonotype was detected ten times or more. J is TRBJ2-1 and V is TRBV18; no clear D gene. The ends were cut back, 8 bases at V and 7 bases at J, with 18 bases in the middle. The CDR3 length is 14 residues. CDR1 KGHSH and CDR2 LQKENI come from the germline V gene. The CDR3 sequence is CASTDLSSLNEQFF. The CDR3 nucleotides read TGTGCCAGCACAGATTTGTCCTCCTTGAATGAGCAGTTCTTC.